This T cell receptor (beta chain) came from a study of cytomegalovirus exposure and HLA in healthy donors. Regarding the study as a whole: Later analysis showed most CMV-associated TCR beta chains appearing HLA-restricted. It was shown in a later analysis that HLA-associated TCR beta chains were more clonally expanded than other, equally common chains.

A note on this clone: What it binds is not known.

CDR3 length equals 14 residues. The V gene's germline CDR1 is LNHDA and CDR2 SQIVND (reference sequence). V lost 4 bases to trimming and J lost 4 bases, with 14 bases between them. PCR primers comprised 60 Vbeta and 13 Jbeta primers. Original processing methods: A later analysis tallied roughly 77 million unique TCR beta chains, 10 million to 12 million of them shared. Sequencing used immunoSEQ multiplex PCR; TCRdb keeps in-frame clones, though not all of them. For V, J and clone size, that table is used; D and trimming come from the DNA. Of about 150,000 clones in the sample, over 75% were seen once.

The source of this sequence is a male donor in good health and CMV-seronegative. V gene TRBV19 combines with J gene TRBJ2-7; possibly TRBD2 for D (5 bases). Sequencing used PBMCs. The CDR3 sequence: CASSTPGLNYEQYF. For the CDR3, the DNA is TGTGCCAGTAGTACTCCCGGACTGAATTACGAGCAGTACTTC.